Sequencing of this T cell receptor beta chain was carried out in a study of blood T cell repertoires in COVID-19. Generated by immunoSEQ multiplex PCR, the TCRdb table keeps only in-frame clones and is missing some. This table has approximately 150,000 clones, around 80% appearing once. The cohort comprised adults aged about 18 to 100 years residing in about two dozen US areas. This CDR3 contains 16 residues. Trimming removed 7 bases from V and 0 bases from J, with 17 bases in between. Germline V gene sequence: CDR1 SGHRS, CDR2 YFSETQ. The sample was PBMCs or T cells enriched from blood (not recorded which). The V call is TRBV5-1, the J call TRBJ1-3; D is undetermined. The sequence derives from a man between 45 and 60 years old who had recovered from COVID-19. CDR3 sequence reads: CASGEKEADSGNTIYF. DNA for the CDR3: TGCGCCAGCGGTGAGAAAGAGGCCGACTCTGGAAACACCATATATTTT.